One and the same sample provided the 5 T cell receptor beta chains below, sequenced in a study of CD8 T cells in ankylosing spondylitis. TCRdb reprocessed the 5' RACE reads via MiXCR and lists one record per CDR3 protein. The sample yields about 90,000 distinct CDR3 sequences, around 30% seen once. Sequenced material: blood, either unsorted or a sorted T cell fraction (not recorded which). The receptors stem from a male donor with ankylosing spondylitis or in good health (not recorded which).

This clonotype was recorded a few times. The CDR3: CASSLAGGEDTQYF. The CDR3 coding sequence is TGCGCCAGCAGCTTGGCGGGGGGGGAAGATACGCAGTATTTT. The V call is TRBV5-1, the J call TRBJ2-3, with 8 bases that match TRBD2. This CDR3 is 14 amino acids long. Germline V gene data show CDR1 as SGHRS and CDR2 as YFSETQ. V dropped 0 bases and J dropped 5; count of bases not matched to a gene: 2.

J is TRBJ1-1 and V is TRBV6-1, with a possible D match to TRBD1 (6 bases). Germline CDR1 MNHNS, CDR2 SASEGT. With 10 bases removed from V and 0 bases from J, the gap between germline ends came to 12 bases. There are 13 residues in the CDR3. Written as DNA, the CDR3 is TGTGCCATCAGGGGTTCCATGAACACTGAAGCTTTCTTT. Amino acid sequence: CAIRGSMNTEAFF.

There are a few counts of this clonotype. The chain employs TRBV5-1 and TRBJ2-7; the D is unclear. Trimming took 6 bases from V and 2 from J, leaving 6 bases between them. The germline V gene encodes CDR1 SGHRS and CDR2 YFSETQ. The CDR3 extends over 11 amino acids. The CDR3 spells CASKRTYEQYF. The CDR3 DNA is TGCGCCAGCAAACGGACCTACGAGCAGTACTTC.

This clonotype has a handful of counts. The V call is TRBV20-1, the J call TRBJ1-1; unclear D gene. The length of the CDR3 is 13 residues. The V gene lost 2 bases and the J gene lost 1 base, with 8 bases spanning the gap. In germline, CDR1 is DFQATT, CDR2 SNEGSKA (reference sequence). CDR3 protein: CSARQLGNTEAFF. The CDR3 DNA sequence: TGCAGTGCTAGACAACTTGGGAACACTGAAGCTTTCTTT.

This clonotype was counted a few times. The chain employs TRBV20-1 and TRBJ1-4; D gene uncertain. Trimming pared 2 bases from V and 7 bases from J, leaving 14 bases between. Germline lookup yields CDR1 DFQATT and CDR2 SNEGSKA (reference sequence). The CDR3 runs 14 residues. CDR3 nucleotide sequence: TGCAGTGCTAGAAGACGGGATCGGGCTGAAAAACTGTTTTTT. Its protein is CSARRRDRAEKLFF.